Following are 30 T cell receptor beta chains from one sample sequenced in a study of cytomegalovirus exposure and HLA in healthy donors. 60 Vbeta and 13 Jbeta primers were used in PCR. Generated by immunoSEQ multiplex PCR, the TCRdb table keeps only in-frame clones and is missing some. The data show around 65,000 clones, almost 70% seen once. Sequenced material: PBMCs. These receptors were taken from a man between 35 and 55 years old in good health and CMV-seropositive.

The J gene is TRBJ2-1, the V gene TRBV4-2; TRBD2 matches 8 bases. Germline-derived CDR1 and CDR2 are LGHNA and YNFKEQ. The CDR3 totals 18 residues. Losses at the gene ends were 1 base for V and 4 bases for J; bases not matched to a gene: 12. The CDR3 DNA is TGTGCCAGCAGCCAAGGCGTTGCGGGGAGCGGGAGATACAATGAGCAGTTCTTC. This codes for CASSQGVAGSGRYNEQFF.

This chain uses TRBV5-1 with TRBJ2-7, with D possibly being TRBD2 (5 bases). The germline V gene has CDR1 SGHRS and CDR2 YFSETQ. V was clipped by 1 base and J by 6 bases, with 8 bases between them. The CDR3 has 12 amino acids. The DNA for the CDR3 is TGCGCCAGCAGCTTGTCGAGGGTCGAGCAGTACTTC. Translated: CASSLSRVEQYF.

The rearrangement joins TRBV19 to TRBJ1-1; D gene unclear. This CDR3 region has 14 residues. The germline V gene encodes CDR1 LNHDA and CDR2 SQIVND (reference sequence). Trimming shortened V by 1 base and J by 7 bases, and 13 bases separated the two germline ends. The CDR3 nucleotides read TGTGCCAGTAGTATAGGGAGGGATCGGGTTGAAGCTTTCTTT. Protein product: CASSIGRDRVEAFF. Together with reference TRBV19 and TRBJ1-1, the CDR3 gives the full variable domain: DGGITQSPKYLFRKEGQNVTLSCEQNLNHDAMYWYRQDPGQGLRLIYYSQIVNDFQKGDIAEGYSVSREKKESFPLTVTSAQKNPTAFYLCASSIGRDRVEAFFGQGTRLTVV.

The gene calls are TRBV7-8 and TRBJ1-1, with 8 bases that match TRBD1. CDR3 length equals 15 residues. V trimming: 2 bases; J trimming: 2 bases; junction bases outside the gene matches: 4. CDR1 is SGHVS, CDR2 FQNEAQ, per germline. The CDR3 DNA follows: TGTGCCAGCAGCTTACGGGACAGGTCTAACACTGAAGCTTTCTTT. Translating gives CASSLRDRSNTEAFF. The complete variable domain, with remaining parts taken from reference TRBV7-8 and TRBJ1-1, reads GAGVSQSPRYKVAKRGQDVALRCDPISGHVSLFWYQQALGQGPEFLTYFQNEAQLDKSGLPSDRFFAERPEGSVSTLKIQRTQQEDSAVYLCASSLRDRSNTEAFFGQGTRLTVV.

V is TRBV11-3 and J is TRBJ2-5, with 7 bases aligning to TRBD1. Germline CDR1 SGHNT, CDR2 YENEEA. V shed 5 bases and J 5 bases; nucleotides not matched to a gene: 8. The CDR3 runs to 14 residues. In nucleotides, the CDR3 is TGTGCCAGCAGCCTACACAGGGGAATTGAGACCCAGTACTTC. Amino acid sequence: CASSLHRGIETQYF. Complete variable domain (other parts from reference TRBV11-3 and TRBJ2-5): EAGVVQSPRYKIIEKKQPVAFWCNPISGHNTLYWYLQNLGQGPELLIRYENEEAVDDSQLPKDRFSAERLKGVDSTLKIQPAELGDSAVYLCASSLHRGIETQYFGPGTRLLVL.

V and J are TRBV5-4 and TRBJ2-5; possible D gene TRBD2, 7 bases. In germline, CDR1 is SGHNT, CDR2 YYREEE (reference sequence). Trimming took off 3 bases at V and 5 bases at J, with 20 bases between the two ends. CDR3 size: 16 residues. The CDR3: CASSSWGGGPSETQYF. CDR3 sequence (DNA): TGTGCCAGCAGCTCCTGGGGAGGGGGACCGTCGGAGACCCAGTACTTC.

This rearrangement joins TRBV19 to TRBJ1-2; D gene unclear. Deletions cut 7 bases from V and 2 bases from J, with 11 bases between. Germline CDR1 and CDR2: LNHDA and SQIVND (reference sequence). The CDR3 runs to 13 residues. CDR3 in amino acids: CASMGFGNYGYTF. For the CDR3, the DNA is TGTGCCAGTATGGGCTTTGGAAACTATGGCTACACCTTC.

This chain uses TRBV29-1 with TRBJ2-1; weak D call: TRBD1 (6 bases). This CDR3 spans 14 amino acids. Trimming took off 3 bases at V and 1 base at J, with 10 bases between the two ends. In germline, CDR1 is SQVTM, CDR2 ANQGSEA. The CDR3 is CSVEGDISYNEQFF. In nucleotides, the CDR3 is TGCAGCGTTGAGGGGGACATTTCCTACAATGAGCAGTTCTTC.

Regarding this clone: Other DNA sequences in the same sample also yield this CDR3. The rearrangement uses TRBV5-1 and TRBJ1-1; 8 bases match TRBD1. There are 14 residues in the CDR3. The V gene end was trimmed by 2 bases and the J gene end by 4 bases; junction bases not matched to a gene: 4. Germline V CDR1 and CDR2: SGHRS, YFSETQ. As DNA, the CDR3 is TGCGCCAGCAGCTTAGGACAGGGTCCCACTGAAGCTTTCTTT. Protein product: CASSLGQGPTEAFF. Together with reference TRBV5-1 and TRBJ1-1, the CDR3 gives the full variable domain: KAGVTQTPRYLIKTRGQQVTLSCSPISGHRSVSWYQQTPGQGLQFLFEYFSETQRNKGNFPGRFSGRQFSNSRSEMNVSTLELGDSALYLCASSLGQGPTEAFFGQGTRLTVV.

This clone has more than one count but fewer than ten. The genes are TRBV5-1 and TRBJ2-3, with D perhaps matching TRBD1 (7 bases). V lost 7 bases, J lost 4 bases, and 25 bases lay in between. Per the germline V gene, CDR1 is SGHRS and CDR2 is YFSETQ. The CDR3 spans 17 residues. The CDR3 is CASSAEPRGAMADTQYF. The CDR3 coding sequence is TGCGCCAGCTCTGCTGAACCCAGGGGGGCGATGGCAGATACGCAGTATTTT.

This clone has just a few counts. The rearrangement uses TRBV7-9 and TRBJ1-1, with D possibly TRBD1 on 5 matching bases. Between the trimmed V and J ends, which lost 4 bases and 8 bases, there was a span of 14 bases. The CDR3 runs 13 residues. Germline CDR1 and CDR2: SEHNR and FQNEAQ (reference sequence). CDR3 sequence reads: CASSYPAGGEAFF. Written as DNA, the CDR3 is TGTGCCAGCAGCTACCCAGCCGGGGGGGAAGCTTTCTTT.

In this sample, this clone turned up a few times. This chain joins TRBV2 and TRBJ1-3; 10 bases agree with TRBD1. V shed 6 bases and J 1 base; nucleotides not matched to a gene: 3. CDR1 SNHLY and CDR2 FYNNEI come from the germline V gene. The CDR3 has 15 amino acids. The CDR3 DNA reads TGTGCCAGCAGCCTGGACAGGGGGTCTGGAAACACCATATATTTT. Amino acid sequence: CASSLDRGSGNTIYF.

CDR3 DNA sequence: TGCGCCAGCAGCCAACAAATTCCGACGGGGACAGATACGCAGTATTTT. This encodes CASSQQIPTGTDTQYF. The J gene is TRBJ2-3, the V gene TRBV4-3, with TRBD2 as a possible D gene (5 bases). This CDR3 spans 16 amino acids. Trimming stripped 2 bases from V and 3 bases from J, with 15 bases between. The V gene's germline CDR1 is LGHNA and CDR2 YSLEER.

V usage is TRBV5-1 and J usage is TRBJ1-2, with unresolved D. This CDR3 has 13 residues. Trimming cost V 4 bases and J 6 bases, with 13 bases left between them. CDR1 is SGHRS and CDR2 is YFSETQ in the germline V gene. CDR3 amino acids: CASSEGSTHGYTF. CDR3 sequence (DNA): TGCGCCAGCAGCGAGGGAAGTACCCATGGCTACACCTTC.

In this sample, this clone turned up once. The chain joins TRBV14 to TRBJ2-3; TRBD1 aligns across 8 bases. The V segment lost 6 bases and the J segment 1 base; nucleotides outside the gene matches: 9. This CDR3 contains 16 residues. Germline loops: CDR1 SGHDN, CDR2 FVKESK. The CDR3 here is CASSPSDRGGTDTQYF. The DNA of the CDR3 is TGTGCCAGCAGTCCGTCTGACAGGGGAGGCACAGATACGCAGTATTTT.

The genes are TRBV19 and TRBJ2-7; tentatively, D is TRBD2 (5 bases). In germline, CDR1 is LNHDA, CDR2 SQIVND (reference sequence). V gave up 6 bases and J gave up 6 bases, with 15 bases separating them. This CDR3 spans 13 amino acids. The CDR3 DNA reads TGTGCCAGTAGCCGTGAAAGGAGGTCCGAGCAGTACTTC. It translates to CASSRERRSEQYF. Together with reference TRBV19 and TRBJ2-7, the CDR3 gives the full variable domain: DGGITQSPKYLFRKEGQNVTLSCEQNLNHDAMYWYRQDPGQGLRLIYYSQIVNDFQKGDIAEGYSVSREKKESFPLTVTSAQKNPTAFYLCASSRERRSEQYFGPGTRLTVT.

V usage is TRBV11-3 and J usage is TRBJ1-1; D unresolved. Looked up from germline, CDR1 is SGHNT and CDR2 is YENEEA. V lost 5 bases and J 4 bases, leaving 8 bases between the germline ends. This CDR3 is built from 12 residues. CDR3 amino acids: CASSAAGTEAFF. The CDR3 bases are TGTGCCAGCAGCGCCGCGGGCACTGAAGCTTTCTTT. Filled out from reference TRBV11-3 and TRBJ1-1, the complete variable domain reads EAGVVQSPRYKIIEKKQPVAFWCNPISGHNTLYWYLQNLGQGPELLIRYENEEAVDDSQLPKDRFSAERLKGVDSTLKIQPAELGDSAVYLCASSAAGTEAFFGQGTRLTVV.

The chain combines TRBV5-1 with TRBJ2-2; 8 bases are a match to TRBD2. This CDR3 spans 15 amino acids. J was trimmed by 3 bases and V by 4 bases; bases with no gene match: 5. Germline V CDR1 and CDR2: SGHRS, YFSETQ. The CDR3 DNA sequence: TGCGCCAGCAGCCTGAGCGGGGGAGACACCGGGGAGCTGTTTTTT. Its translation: CASSLSGGDTGELFF. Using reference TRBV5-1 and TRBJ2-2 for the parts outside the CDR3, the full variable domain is KAGVTQTPRYLIKTRGQQVTLSCSPISGHRSVSWYQQTPGQGLQFLFEYFSETQRNKGNFPGRFSGRQFSNSRSEMNVSTLELGDSALYLCASSLSGGDTGELFFGEGSRLTVL.

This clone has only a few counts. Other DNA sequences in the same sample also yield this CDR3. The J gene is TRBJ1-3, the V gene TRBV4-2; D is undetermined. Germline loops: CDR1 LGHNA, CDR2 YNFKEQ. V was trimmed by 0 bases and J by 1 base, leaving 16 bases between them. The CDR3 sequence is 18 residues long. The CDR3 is CASSQEGRDSTSGNTIYF. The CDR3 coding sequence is TGTGCCAGCAGCCAAGAAGGTAGAGACTCGACGTCTGGAAACACCATATATTTT.

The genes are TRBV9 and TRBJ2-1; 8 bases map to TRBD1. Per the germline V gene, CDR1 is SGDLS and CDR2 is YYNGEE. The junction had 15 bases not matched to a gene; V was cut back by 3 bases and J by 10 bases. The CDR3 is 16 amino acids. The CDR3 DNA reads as TGTGCCAGCAGCGCTGGTGACAGGGGTCGGTTAAGCGAGCAGTTCTTC. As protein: CASSAGDRGRLSEQFF.

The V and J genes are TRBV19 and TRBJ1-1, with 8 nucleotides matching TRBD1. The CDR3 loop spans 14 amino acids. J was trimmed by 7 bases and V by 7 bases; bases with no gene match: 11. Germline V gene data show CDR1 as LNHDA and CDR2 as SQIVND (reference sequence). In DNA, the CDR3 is TGTGCCAGTACGAGTGACAGGGGTCAGAATGAAGCTTTCTTT. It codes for CASTSDRGQNEAFF. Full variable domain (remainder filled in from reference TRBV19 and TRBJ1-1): DGGITQSPKYLFRKEGQNVTLSCEQNLNHDAMYWYRQDPGQGLRLIYYSQIVNDFQKGDIAEGYSVSREKKESFPLTVTSAQKNPTAFYLCASTSDRGQNEAFFGQGTRLTVV.

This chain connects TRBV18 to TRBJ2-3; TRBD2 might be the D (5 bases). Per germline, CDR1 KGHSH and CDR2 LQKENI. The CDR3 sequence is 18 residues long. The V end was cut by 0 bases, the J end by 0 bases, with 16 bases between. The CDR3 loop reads CASSPPVFSGLSTDTQYF. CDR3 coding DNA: TGTGCCAGCTCACCACCAGTTTTCAGCGGACTTAGCACAGATACGCAGTATTTT.

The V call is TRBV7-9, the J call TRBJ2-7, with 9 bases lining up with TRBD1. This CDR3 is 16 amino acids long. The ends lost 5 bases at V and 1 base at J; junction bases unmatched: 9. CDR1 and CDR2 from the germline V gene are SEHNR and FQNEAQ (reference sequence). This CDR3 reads CASSRVGGQGSYEQYF. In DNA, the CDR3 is TGTGCCAGCAGCCGGGTGGGCGGACAGGGGTCCTACGAGCAGTACTTC.

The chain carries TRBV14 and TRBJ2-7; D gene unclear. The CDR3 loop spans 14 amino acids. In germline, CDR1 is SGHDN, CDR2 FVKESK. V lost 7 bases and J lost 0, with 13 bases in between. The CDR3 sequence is CASTVIVISYEQYF. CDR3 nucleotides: TGTGCCAGCACGGTGATCGTTATCTCCTACGAGCAGTACTTC.

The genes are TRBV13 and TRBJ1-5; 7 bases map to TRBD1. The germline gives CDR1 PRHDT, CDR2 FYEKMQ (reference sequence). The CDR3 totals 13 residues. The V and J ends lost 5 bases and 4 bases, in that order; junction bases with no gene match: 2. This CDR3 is CASSEQGNQPQHF. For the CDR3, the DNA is TGTGCCAGCAGCGAACAGGGGAATCAGCCCCAGCATTTT.

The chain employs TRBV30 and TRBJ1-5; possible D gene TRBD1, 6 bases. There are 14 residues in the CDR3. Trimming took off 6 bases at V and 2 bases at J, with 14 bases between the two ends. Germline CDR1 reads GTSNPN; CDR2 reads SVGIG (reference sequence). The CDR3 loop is CACKTGTGNQPQHF. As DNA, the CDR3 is TGTGCCTGCAAAACAGGGACGGGCAATCAGCCCCAGCATTTT.

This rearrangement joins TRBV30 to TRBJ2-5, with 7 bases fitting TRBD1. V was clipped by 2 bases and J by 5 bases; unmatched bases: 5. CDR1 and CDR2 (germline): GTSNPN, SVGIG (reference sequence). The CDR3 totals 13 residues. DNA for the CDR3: TGTGCCTGGAGTCCTACAGGGGTTGAGACCCAGTACTTC. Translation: CAWSPTGVETQYF.

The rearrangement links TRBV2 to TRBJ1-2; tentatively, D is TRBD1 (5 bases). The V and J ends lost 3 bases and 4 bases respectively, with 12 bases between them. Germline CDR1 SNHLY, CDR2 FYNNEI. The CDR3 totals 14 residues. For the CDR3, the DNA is TGTGCCAGCAGTGACGAGTCAGGGATCTATGGCTACACCTTC. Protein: CASSDESGIYGYTF.

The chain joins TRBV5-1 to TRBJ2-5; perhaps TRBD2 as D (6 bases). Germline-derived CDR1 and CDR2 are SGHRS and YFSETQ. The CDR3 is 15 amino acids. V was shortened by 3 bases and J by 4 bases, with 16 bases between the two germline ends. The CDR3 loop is CASSWGTLGRETQYF. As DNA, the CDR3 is TGCGCCAGCAGCTGGGGGACTCTGGGCCGAGAGACCCAGTACTTC.

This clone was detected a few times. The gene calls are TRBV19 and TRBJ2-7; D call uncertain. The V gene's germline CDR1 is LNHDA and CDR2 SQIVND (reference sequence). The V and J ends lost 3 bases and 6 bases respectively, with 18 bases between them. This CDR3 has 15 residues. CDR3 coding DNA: TGTGCCAGTAGTATCGATAGTGGAATCAGCGCCGAGCAGTACTTC. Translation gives CASSIDSGISAEQYF.